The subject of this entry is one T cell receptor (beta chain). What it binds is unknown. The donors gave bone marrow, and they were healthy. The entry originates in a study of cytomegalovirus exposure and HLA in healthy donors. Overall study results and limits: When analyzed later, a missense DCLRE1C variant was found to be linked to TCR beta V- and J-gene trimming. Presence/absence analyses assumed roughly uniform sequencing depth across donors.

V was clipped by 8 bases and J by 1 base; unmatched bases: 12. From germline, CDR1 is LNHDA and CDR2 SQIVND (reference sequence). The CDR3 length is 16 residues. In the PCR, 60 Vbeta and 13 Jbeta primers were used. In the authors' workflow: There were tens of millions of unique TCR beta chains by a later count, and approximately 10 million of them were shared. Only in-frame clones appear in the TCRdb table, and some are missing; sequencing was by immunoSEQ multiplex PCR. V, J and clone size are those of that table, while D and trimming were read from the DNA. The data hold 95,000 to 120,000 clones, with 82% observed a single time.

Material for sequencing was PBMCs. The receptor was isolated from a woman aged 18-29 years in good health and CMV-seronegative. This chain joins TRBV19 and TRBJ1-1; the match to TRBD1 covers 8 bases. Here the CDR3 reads CASEGAGGVWNTEAFF. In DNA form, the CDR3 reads TGTGCCAGTGAGGGGGCAGGGGGCGTATGGAACACTGAAGCTTTCTTT.